This TCR beta chain came from a study of cytomegalovirus exposure and HLA in healthy donors. Notes on this clone: No antigen is known for it.

PCR involved 60 Vbeta and 13 Jbeta primers. Clones were read by immunoSEQ multiplex PCR, and TCRdb kept only the in-frame ones, dropping some. The table lists about 72,000 clones, around 78% of them singletons. Findings and caveats of the study: Among TCR beta chains, those listed as cytomegalovirus-associated numbered fewer than 200. Some V segments (TRBV6-2 and TRBV6-3 among them) were excluded as indistinguishable.

The germline V and J ends were trimmed by 6 bases and 5 bases, with 8 bases remaining between them. The length of the CDR3 is 13 residues. Germline V CDR1 and CDR2: WNHNN, SYGVQD (reference sequence). The source of this sequence is a man in his forties in good health and CMV-seronegative. Source material: PBMCs. This chain uses TRBV10-1 with TRBJ1-6; no reliable D call. The CDR3 region is CASSEQNNSPLHF. The CDR3 DNA reads as TGCGCCAGCAGCGAACAGAATAATTCACCCCTCCACTTT.